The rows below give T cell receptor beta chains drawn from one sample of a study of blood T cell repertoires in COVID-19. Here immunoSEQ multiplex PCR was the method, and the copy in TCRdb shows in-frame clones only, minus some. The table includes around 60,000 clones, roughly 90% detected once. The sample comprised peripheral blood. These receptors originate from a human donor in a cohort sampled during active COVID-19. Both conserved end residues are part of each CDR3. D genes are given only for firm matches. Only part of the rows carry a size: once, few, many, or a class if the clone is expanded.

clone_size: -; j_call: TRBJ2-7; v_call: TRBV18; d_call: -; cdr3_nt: TGTGCCAGCTCACCACCGGGCAACGAGCAGTACTTC; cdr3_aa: CASSPPGNEQYF
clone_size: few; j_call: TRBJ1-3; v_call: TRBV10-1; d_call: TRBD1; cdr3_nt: TGCGCCACCCCCAACAGGGGCGCAGGAAACACCATATATTTT; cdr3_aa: CATPNRGAGNTIYF
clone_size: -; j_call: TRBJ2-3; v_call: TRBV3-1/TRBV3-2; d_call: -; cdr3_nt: TGTGCCAGCAGCCAAGTCTTTCCGGGTTCCTTCGCAGATACGCAGTATTTT; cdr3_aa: CASSQVFPGSFADTQYF
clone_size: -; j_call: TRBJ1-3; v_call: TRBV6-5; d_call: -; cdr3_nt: TGTGCCAGCAGTTACTATAAGACAGGTCCCGGCCACACCATATATTTT; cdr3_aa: CASSYYKTGPGHTIYF
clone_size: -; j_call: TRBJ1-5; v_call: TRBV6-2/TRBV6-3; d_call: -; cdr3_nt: TGTGCCAGCAGTTACCATGTTTTGGCTCAGCCCCAGCATTTT; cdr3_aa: CASSYHVLAQPQHF
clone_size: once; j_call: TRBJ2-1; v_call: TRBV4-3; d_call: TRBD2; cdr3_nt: TGCGCCAGCAGCCAAGATGAGACTAGCGGTTACAATGAGCAGTTCTTC; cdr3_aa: CASSQDETSGYNEQFF
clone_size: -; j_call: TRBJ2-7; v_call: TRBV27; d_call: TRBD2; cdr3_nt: TGTGCCAGTGGGACTAGCGGGAGTATCTTTCACGAGCAGTACTTC; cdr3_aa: CASGTSGSIFHEQYF
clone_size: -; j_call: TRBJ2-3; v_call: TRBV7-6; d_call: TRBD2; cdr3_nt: TGTGCCAGCAGCCTAGGACTAGCGGGAGCGACAGATACGCAGTATTTT; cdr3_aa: CASSLGLAGATDTQYF
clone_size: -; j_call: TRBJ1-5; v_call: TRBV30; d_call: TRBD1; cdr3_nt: TGTGCCGGGGGGGGAGAGGGGGCTTGGCAGCCCCAGCATTTT; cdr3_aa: CAGGGEGAWQPQHF
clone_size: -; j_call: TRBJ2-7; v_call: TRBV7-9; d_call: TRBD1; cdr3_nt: TGTGCCAGCACGCCTGATACAGGGGGCGCGGGGGAGCAGTACTTC; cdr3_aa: CASTPDTGGAGEQYF
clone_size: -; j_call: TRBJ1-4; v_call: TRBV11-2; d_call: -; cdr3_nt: TGTGCCAGCAGCTTAGATGCCAGGGTGAATGAAAAACTGTTTTTT; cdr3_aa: CASSLDARVNEKLFF
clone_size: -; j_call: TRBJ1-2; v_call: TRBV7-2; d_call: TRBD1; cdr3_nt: TGTGCCAGCAGCCCGTACTTGACAGGGAGCTATGGCTACACCTTC; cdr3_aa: CASSPYLTGSYGYTF
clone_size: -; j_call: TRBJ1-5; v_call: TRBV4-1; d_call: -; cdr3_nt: TGCGCCAGCAGCCAGGCCGGGAGCAATCAGCCCCAGCATTTT; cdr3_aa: CASSQAGSNQPQHF
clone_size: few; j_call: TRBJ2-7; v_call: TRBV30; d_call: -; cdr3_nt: TGTGCCTGGAGTGAACTCTCCTACGAGCAGTACTTC; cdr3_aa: CAWSELSYEQYF
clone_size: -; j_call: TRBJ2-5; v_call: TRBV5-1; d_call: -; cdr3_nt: TGCGCCAGCAGCTTGTCAGGGGAAGAGACCCAGTACTTC; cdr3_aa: CASSLSGEETQYF
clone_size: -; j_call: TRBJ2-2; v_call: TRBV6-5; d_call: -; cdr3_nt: TGTGCCAGCAGCGTCGGCCCGGCGGGGACCGGGGAGCTGTTTTTT; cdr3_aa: CASSVGPAGTGELFF
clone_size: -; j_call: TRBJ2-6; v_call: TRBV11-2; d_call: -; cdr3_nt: TGTGCCAGCAGCCGAGGGACATCTGGGGCCAACGTCCTGACTTTC; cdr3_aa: CASSRGTSGANVLTF
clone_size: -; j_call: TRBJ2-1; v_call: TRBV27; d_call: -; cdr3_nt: TGTGCCAGCTCGCGCCAGCGAAATGAGCAGTTCTTC; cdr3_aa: CASSRQRNEQFF
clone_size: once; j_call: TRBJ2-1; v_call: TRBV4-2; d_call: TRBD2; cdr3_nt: TGTGCCAGCAGCCGATTAGCGGGGAGTTACAATGAGCAGTTCTTC; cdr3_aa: CASSRLAGSYNEQFF
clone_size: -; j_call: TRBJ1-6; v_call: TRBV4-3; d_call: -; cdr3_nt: TGCGCCAGCAGCCGACACCAGTCGGAGGTCTATAATTCACCCCTCCACTTT; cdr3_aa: CASSRHQSEVYNSPLHF
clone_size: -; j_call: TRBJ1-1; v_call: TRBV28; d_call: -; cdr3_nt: TGTGCCAGCAGTTTATCTGGACAGCAGAACACTGAAGCTTTCTTT; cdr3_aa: CASSLSGQQNTEAFF
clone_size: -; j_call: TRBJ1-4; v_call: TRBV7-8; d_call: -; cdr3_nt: TGTGCCAGCAGCTTTACCGACCGAGGACAGCCTAATGAAAAACTGTTTTTT; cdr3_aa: CASSFTDRGQPNEKLFF
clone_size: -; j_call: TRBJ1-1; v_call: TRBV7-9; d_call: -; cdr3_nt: TGTGCCAGCAGCTTAGATTTAATCACTGAAGCTTTCTTT; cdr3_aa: CASSLDLITEAFF
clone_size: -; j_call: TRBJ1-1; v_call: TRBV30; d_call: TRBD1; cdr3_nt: TGTGCCTGGGGTACAGGGGGAGGGACTGAAGCTTTCTTT; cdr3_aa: CAWGTGGGTEAFF
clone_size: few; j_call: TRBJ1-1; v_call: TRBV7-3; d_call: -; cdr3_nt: TGTGCCAGCAGCTTAGGGGGGGCGAACACTGAAGCTTTCTTT; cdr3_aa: CASSLGGANTEAFF
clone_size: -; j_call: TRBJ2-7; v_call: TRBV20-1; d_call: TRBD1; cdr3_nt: TGCAGTGCCTGGGACAGTTACGAGCAGTACTTC; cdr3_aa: CSAWDSYEQYF
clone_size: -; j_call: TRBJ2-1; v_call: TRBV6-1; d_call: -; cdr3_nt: TGTGCCAGCAGTGTATTAACAGGGAGCTCCTACAATGAGCAGTTCTTC; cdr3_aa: CASSVLTGSSYNEQFF
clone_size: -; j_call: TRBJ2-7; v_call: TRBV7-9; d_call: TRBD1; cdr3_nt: TGTGCCAGCAGCGTAACGCCGGGACAGGAGATTTACGAGCAGTACTTC; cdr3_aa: CASSVTPGQEIYEQYF
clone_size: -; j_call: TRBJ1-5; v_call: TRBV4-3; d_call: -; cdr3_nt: TGCGCCAGCAGCCAAGATCCCGGGGGGACCAATCAGCCCCAGCATTTT; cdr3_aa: CASSQDPGGTNQPQHF
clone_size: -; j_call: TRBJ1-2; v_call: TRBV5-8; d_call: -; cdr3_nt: TGTGCCAGCAGCTTTGGCAGGTTTGATGGCTACACCTTC; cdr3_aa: CASSFGRFDGYTF
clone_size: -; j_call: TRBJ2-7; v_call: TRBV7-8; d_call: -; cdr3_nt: TGTGCCAGCAGCTCCTCAGGGGCCCGCTACGAGCAGTACTTC; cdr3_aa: CASSSSGARYEQYF
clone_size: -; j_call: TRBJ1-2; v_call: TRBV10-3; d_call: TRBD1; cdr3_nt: TGTGCCATCAGTGAGTCGATAGGACAGGGGGCTTACGGCTACACCTTC; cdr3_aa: CAISESIGQGAYGYTF
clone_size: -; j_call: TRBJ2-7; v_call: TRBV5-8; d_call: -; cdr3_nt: TGTGCCAGCAGTTTAAGGGGCTACGAGCAGTACTTC; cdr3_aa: CASSLRGYEQYF
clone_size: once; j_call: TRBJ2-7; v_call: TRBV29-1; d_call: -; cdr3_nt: TGCAGCGTTGAGTTACCCGGGACTCCATCCTACGAGCAGTACTTC; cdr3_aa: CSVELPGTPSYEQYF
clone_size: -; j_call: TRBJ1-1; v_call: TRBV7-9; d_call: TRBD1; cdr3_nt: TGTGCCAGCAGCTACACAGGGGGCGGTGAAGCTTTCTTT; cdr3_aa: CASSYTGGGEAFF
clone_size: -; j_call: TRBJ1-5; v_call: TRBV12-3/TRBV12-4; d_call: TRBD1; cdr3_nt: TGTGCCAGCGGCGACAGGGTAGGTCAGCCCCAGCATTTT; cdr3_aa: CASGDRVGQPQHF
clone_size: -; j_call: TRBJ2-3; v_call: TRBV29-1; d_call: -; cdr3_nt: TGCAGCGCCCGGTTTTTTGATACGCAGTATTTT; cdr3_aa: CSARFFDTQYF
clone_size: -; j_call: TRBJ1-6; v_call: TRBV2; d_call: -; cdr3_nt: TGTGCCAGCAGTCGCGAGAGAGTTGATAATTCACCCCTCCACTTT; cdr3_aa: CASSRERVDNSPLHF
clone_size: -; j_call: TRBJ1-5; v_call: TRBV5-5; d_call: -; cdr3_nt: TGTGCCAGCAGCTTCTATAGCAATCAGCCCCAGCATTTT; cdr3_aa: CASSFYSNQPQHF
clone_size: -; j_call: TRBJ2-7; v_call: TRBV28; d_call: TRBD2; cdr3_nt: TGTGCCAGCAGTAATCGTAAGCGGGAGATGGACGAGCAGTACTTC; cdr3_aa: CASSNRKREMDEQYF
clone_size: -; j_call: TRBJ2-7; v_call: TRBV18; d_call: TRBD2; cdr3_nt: TGTGCCAGCTCACCAATCCGGACTAGCGGGAGGGGCGACGAGCAGTACTTC; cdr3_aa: CASSPIRTSGRGDEQYF
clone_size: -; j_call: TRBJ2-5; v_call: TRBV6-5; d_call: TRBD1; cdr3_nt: TGTGCCAGCAGTTTTGGACAGGGTCAAGAGACCCAGTACTTC; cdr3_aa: CASSFGQGQETQYF